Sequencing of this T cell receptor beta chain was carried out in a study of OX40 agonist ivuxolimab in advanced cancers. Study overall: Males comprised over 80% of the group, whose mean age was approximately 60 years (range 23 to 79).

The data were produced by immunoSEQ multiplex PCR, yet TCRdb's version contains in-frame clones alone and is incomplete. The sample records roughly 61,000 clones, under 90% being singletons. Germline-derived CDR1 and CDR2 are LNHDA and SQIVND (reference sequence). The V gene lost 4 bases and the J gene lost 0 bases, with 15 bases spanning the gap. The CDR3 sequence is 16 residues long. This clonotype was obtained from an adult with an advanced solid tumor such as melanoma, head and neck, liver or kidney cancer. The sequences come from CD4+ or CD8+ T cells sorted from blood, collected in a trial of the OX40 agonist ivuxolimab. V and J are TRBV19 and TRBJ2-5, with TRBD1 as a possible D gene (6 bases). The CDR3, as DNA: TGTGCCAGTAGTACAGGGACAAGGGGATACCAAGAGACCCAGTACTTC. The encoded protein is CASSTGTRGYQETQYF.